One and the same sample provided the 12 T cell receptor beta chains below, sequenced in a study of blood T cell repertoires in COVID-19. Some clones are missing from TCRdb's copy, which holds only in-frame ones; the method was immunoSEQ multiplex PCR. The sample has 250,000 or so clones; about three quarters are singletons. Sequencing was carried out using peripheral blood. Source of these receptors: an elderly woman with acute or convalescent COVID-19.

The sample holds one count of this clone. Different DNA sequences within this sample yield the same CDR3. The gene calls are TRBV5-6 and TRBJ1-3; the D gene is possibly TRBD1 (6 bases). V lost 1 base and J lost 0, with 8 bases in between. This CDR3 contains 15 residues. CDR1 is SGHDT and CDR2 is YYEEEE in the germline V gene. The CDR3 protein is CASSLPTGSGNTIYF. CDR3 DNA: TGTGCCAGCAGCTTGCCGACAGGCTCTGGAAACACCATATATTTT.

The V call is TRBV30, the J call TRBJ2-1, with 9 bases aligning to TRBD2. The CDR3 extends over 14 amino acids. Germline CDR1 is GTSNPN and CDR2 is SVGIG (reference sequence). The trim removed 4 bases at V and 5 bases at J, leaving 6 bases unmatched. The CDR3 coding sequence is TGTGCCTGGAAACAGACTAGCGGAAACAATGAGCAGTTCTTC. It encodes CAWKQTSGNNEQFF. The full variable domain, its missing parts supplied by reference TRBV30 and TRBJ2-1, is SQTIHQWPATLVQPVGSPLSLECTVEGTSNPNLYWYRQAAGRGLQLLFYSVGIGQISSEVPQNLSASRPQDRQFILSSKKLLLSDSGFYLCAWKQTSGNNEQFFGPGTRLTVL.

The V call is TRBV11-2, the J call TRBJ1-2; D not certain. The CDR3 loop spans 14 amino acids. Trimming pared 0 bases from V and 13 bases from J, leaving 18 bases between. Germline lookup yields CDR1 SGHAT and CDR2 FQNNGV. The CDR3 here is CASSLEVTPNSITF. The CDR3 bases are TGTGCCAGCAGCTTAGAGGTTACGCCCAATAGTATCACCTTC.

V is TRBV4-1 and J is TRBJ2-5; D may be TRBD1 (6 bases). Per germline, CDR1 MGHRA and CDR2 YSYEKL. The CDR3 runs 14 residues. V was shortened by 4 bases and J by 0 bases, with 9 bases between the two germline ends. The CDR3 sequence: CASSPQGYQETQYF. CDR3 DNA: TGCGCCAGCAGCCCCCAGGGGTACCAAGAGACCCAGTACTTC.

This rearrangement joins TRBV5-6 to TRBJ1-1; D possibly corresponds to TRBD1 (5 bases). Trimming pared 2 bases from V and 5 bases from J, leaving 19 bases between. Germline assignment: CDR1 SGHDT and CDR2 YYEEEE. CDR3 length equals 16 residues. DNA of the CDR3: TGTGCCAGCAGCTTAGGTCAGGGATTAGGAATGACTGAAGCTTTCTTT. It yields the protein CASSLGQGLGMTEAFF.

The J gene is TRBJ2-3, the V gene TRBV5-1; maybe TRBD2 (6 bases). V was cut by 4 bases and J by 4 bases, with 10 bases left in between. Germline values: CDR1 SGHRS, CDR2 YFSETQ. The CDR3 loop spans 13 amino acids. The CDR3 loop is CASSPTGADTQYF. CDR3 DNA sequence: TGCGCCAGCAGCCCCACGGGGGCAGATACGCAGTATTTT.

The CDR3 here is CASSRDSNRLGGEQYF. In DNA, the CDR3 is TGTGCCAGCAGTCGTGACAGCAACCGTTTGGGAGGCGAGCAGTACTTC. The chain links TRBV2 to TRBJ2-7; D is possibly TRBD2 (6 bases). Germline V gene data show CDR1 as SNHLY and CDR2 as FYNNEI. The CDR3 sequence is 16 residues long. V was pared by 5 bases and J by 6 bases, with 23 bases between.

This clone turned up a few times. The chain employs TRBV6-6 and TRBJ2-7, with a weak D call TRBD2 (7 bases). Trimming took off 0 bases at V and 2 bases at J, with 14 bases between the two ends. Looked up from germline, CDR1 is MNHNY and CDR2 is SVGAGI (reference sequence). The CDR3 consists of 16 residues. The chain's CDR3 is CASSYSSGGLTYEQYF. The CDR3 DNA reads as TGTGCCAGCAGTTACTCATCGGGGGGCTTAACCTACGAGCAGTACTTC.

The rearrangement joins TRBV4-3 to TRBJ1-6, with TRBD1 matching 9 bases. V trimming: 0 bases; J trimming: 9 bases; junction bases outside the gene matches: 3. Germline CDR1 and CDR2: LGHNA and YSLEER. CDR3 length: 15 residues. The CDR3 reads CASSQEGTGSSPLHF. CDR3 DNA sequence: TGCGCCAGCAGCCAAGAGGGGACAGGGAGTTCACCCCTCCACTTT.

The rearrangement joins TRBV6-1 to TRBJ2-7, with a possible D match to TRBD1 (6 bases). The ends were cut back, 3 bases at V and 3 bases at J, with 12 bases in the middle. This CDR3 is 14 amino acids long. In germline, CDR1 is MNHNS, CDR2 SASEGT. The CDR3 DNA sequence: TGTGCCAGCAGTGACCCGCCAGGGGTCTACGAGCAGTACTTC. Its protein is CASSDPPGVYEQYF.

This sequence joins TRBV11-1 and TRBJ2-1, with 8 bases aligning to TRBD2. Germline lookup yields CDR1 SGHAT and CDR2 FQDESV (reference sequence). This CDR3 is built from 15 residues. Trimming took 1 base from V and 8 from J; bases not matched to a gene: 7. CDR3 in DNA: TGTGCCAGCAGCTTAGGTAGCGGGGAATTTGATGAGCAGTTCTTC. Amino acid sequence: CASSLGSGEFDEQFF.

The V gene is TRBV6-6, the J gene TRBJ1-5; 10 bases align to TRBD1. The V gene's germline CDR1 is MNHNY and CDR2 SVGAGI (reference sequence). This CDR3 contains 15 residues. V was pared by 7 bases and J by 4 bases, with 7 bases of the junction left unmatched. The CDR3 DNA is TGTGCCAGCACCGCAGGACAGGGGGAGAATCAGCCCCAGCATTTT. It encodes CASTAGQGENQPQHF.